This T cell receptor beta chain derives from a study of vaccination and CD4 T cells after COVID-19. About the research overall: Nasal swab PCR detected SARS-CoV-2 in convalescent patients, who comprised 9 or 10 mild cases and one severe case.

Comment on this clonotype: Its cognate antigen is unknown.

The CDR3 spans 17 residues. Germline assignment: CDR1 KGHDR and CDR2 SFDVKD. With 4 bases clipped from V and 6 bases from J, the junction kept 13 bases outside the gene matches. Sequencing of DNA taken from cultured CD4+ T cells relied on the Oncomine TCR Beta short-read assay. Genomic DNA extraction was carried out from cultured CD4+ T cells. TCRdb called the PCR reads again in MiXCR, with one record for every CDR3 protein. The sample includes about 7,800 distinct CDR3 sequences, approximately 59% of them seen just once. Documented treatment: approximately 10-day PBMC culture with coronavirus spike peptide pools or control peptides (ViraFEST assay). Findings and caveats of the study: In convalescent patients, a median about 87% of reactive clones appeared only post-vaccination. Reactive clonotype counts went from median roughly 19 after infection to about 37 after vaccination, nonsignificantly.

This clonotype was obtained from a human donor who had recovered from COVID-19. The chain uses TRBV24-1 and TRBJ2-2; 7 bases fit TRBD2. The sample taken for sequencing was CD4+ T cells from blood, cultured in vitro. The CDR3 region has the DNA TGTGCCACCAGTGACAAGCTGTGGGGGGGTGCACCCGGGGAGCTGTTTTTT. Translation gives CATSDKLWGGAPGELFF.